This TCR beta chain was sequenced in a study of CD8+ T cells in alopecia areata. Study-wide results and caveats: Only a single nonresponder existed, so baseline CD8+ expansion links stay unclear.

Of note for this clone: Antigen specificity is unknown.

The CDR3 is made up of 15 amino acids. CDR1 MNHEY and CDR2 SMNVEV come from the germline V gene (reference sequence). Between the trimmed V and J ends, which lost 5 bases and 7 bases, there was a span of 17 bases. Sequencing relied on a cDNA template that was reverse transcribed from extracted RNA. TCRdb keeps only in-frame clones here, not all; method: immunoSEQ multiplex PCR. The repertoire holds about 150,000 clones, with about three fifths as singletons. Regarding treatment: oral pan-JAK inhibitor, 5-10 mg twice daily. The TCR originated in a human donor with alopecia areata. V usage is TRBV27 and J usage is TRBJ2-2; possible D gene TRBD2, 6 bases. The sample was CD4+ T cells sorted from blood, taken at week 4, from a patient treated with tofacitinib. This CDR3 reads CASSRPGTLGGELFF. CDR3 bases: TGTGCCAGCAGTCGTCCCGGGACTCTCGGCGGGGAGCTGTTTTTT.